This is a list of T cell receptor beta chains from one sample in a study of cytomegalovirus exposure and HLA in healthy donors. Produced via immunoSEQ multiplex PCR; TCRdb's table is partial and in-frame only. The data contain around 170,000 clones, about 81% of them singletons. The sample consisted of PBMCs. The receptor set was obtained from a man aged 35 to 55 in good health and CMV-seronegative. The CDR3 runs from the conserved cysteine through the conserved F or W. A D gene is named only where the DNA matches it firmly. Clone size is stated in some rows and not others, as once, few, many or a class when expanded.

J: TRBJ1-2
V: TRBV28
D: NA
size: NA
length: 15
DNA: TGTGCCAGCACTCTCACGGGGAAGAGCGGCTATGGCTACACCTTC
CDR3: CASTLTGKSGYGYTF

J: TRBJ1-2
V: TRBV4-3
D: TRBD1
size: few
length: 15
DNA: TGCGCCAGCAGCCAAGAAAGGACAGGTCCCTATGGCTACACCTTC
CDR3: CASSQERTGPYGYTF

J: TRBJ1-1
V: TRBV19
D: NA
size: NA
length: 14
DNA: TGTGCCAGTAGTATCAGGGGAGCGAACACTGAAGCTTTCTTT
CDR3: CASSIRGANTEAFF

J: TRBJ2-1
V: TRBV5-4
D: NA
size: NA
length: 13
DNA: TGTGCCAGCAGCATCTCAGGGTACAATGAGCAGTTCTTC
CDR3: CASSISGYNEQFF

J: TRBJ2-1
V: TRBV19
D: TRBD2
size: NA
length: 15
DNA: TGTGCCAGTAGTATAACGGCGGGGGGGCGTAATGAGCAGTTCTTC
CDR3: CASSITAGGRNEQFF

J: TRBJ2-3
V: TRBV18
D: TRBD2
size: NA
length: 16
DNA: TGTGCCAGCTCACCACCCGTACTAGCGGGAGCAGATACGCAGTATTTT
CDR3: CASSPPVLAGADTQYF

J: TRBJ1-5
V: TRBV14
D: NA
size: NA
length: 15
DNA: TGTGCCAGCAGCCAAGGCGGGACGGTGAATCAGCCCCAGCATTTT
CDR3: CASSQGGTVNQPQHF

J: TRBJ2-3
V: TRBV7-2
D: NA
size: NA
length: 14
DNA: TGTGCCAGCAGCTATTTAAATATGGCCGATACGCAGTATTTT
CDR3: CASSYLNMADTQYF

J: TRBJ2-1
V: TRBV5-1
D: TRBD1
size: NA
length: 14
DNA: TGCGCCAGCAGCGGGGGACAGTACTACAATGAGCAGTTCTTC
CDR3: CASSGGQYYNEQFF

J: TRBJ1-3
V: TRBV28
D: TRBD1
size: NA
length: 14
DNA: TGTGCCAGCAGTCCGGGACAGGGAGGGAACACCATATATTTT
CDR3: CASSPGQGGNTIYF

J: TRBJ1-1
V: TRBV30
D: NA
size: NA
length: 10
DNA: TGTGCCTGGAGGGGAGAAGAGGTTTTCTTT
CDR3: CAWRGEEVFF